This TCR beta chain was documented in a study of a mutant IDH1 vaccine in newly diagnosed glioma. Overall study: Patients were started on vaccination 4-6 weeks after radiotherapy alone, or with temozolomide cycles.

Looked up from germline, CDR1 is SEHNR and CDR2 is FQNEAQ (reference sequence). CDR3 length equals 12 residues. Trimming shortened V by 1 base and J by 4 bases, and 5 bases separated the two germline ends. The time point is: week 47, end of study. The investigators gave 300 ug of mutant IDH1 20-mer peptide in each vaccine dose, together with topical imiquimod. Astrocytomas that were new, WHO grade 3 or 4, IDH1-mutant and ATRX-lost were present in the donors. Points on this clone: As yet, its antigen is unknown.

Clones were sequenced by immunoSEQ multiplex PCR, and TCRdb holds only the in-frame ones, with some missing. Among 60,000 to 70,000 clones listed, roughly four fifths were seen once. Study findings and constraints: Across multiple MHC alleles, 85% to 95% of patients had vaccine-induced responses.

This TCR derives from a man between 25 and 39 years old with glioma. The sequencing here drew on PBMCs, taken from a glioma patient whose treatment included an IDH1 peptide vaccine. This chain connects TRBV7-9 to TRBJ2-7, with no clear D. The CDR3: CASSLVSYEQYF. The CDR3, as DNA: TGTGCCAGCAGCTTAGTAAGTTACGAGCAGTACTTC.